This TCR beta chain was sequenced during a study of memory CD4+ T cells and cytomegalovirus serostatus. The overall study: Healthy Belgian adult donors included roughly nine CMV-positive and approximately 25 CMV-negative people.

General study findings and limits: Suggested: most of the CMV-linked TCR signature lies in CD4+ memory cells. Repertoires predicted CMV serostatus with median bootstrapped AUC of about 0.96.

Profiling relied on immunoSEQ multiplex PCR, and the TCRdb table lists in-frame clones only, not all of them. The profile covers 30,000 to 50,000 clones, with 78% appearing a single time and about 0.8% taken by the ten largest. Single viable CD3+CD4+CD8-CD45RO+ cells were sorted as the memory CD4+ T cells. A note on this clone: What it binds is not known.

V was trimmed by 4 bases and J by 0 bases, leaving 8 bases between them. This CDR3 contains 14 residues. Germline CDR1 SGHRS, CDR2 YFSETQ. The chain couples TRBV5-1 to TRBJ1-5; D may be TRBD1 (6 bases). The sequence derives from an adult in good health and CMV-seronegative. What was sequenced was memory CD4+ T cells from blood. In nucleotides, the CDR3 is TGCGCCAGCAGCCCGGGACATAGCAATCAGCCCCAGCATTTT. This sequence encodes CASSPGHSNQPQHF.